Shown below are 19 T cell receptor beta chains from a single sample sequenced in a study of blood T cell repertoires in COVID-19. Repertoires were generated with immunoSEQ multiplex PCR, while TCRdb's copy carries only in-frame clones and drops some. The sample consists of some 130,000 clones, more than 75% of them appearing once. Sequenced sample: peripheral blood. All receptors derive from a man aged 60-69 years who had recovered from COVID-19.

The V and J genes are TRBV5-6 and TRBJ2-5; 7 positions match TRBD2. The CDR3 extends over 15 amino acids. Trimming took 1 base from V and 1 from J; bases not matched to a gene: 4. Germline V lookup: CDR1 SGHDT, CDR2 YYEEEE. CDR3 protein: CASSLIGTTQETQYF. CDR3 DNA: TGTGCCAGCAGCTTGATCGGGACTACCCAAGAGACCCAGTACTTC.

CDR3 nucleotides: TGCGCCAGCAGCCAAGCACTAGCGGGTCGGGGAGATACGCAGTATTTT. Amino acids: CASSQALAGRGDTQYF. V is TRBV4-3 and J is TRBJ2-3, with 9 bases lining up with TRBD2. V gave up 1 base and J gave up 5 bases; unmatched junction bases: 7. The V gene's germline CDR1 is LGHNA and CDR2 YSLEER. This CDR3 spans 16 amino acids.

To note about this clone: Other DNA sequences in this sample translate to the same CDR3. The chain recombines TRBV5-1 with TRBJ2-7, with TRBD1 identical over 10 bases. Germline V gene lookup returns CDR1 SGHRS and CDR2 YFSETQ. V lost 4 bases and J lost 2; bases outside the gene matches: 3. The CDR3 contains 14 residues. The DNA of the CDR3 is TGCGCCAGCAGCCCCGGACAGGGGGCCTACGAGCAGTACTTC. It translates to CASSPGQGAYEQYF.

The chain combines TRBV7-9 with TRBJ1-1, with 9 bases fitting TRBD1. CDR1 and CDR2 from the germline V gene are SEHNR and FQNEAQ (reference sequence). CDR3 length equals 16 residues. V shed 1 base and J 3 bases; nucleotides not matched to a gene: 6. The CDR3 here is CASSLGTGAPDTEAFF. CDR3 nucleotide sequence: TGTGCCAGCAGCTTAGGGACAGGGGCCCCTGACACTGAAGCTTTCTTT.

This chain uses TRBV7-8 with TRBJ1-5; the D gene is possibly TRBD1 (6 bases). The CDR3 has 16 amino acids. CDR1 and CDR2 from the germline V gene are SGHVS and FQNEAQ. V was clipped by 0 bases and J by 7 bases, with 16 bases between them. The CDR3 DNA reads as TGTGCCAGCAGCTTAGCCCGACAGGATGTCCCCCAGCCCCAGCATTTT. This sequence encodes CASSLARQDVPQPQHF.

The chain is built from TRBV7-2 and TRBJ1-4, with 10 bases fitting TRBD1. The CDR3 runs to 17 residues. V gave up 1 base and J gave up 5 bases; unmatched junction bases: 7. Germline V lookup: CDR1 SGHTA, CDR2 FQGNSA. DNA for the CDR3: TGTGCCAGCAGCTTAGGACAGGGGGCGCCGGGGAATGAAAAACTGTTTTTT. This gives the protein CASSLGQGAPGNEKLFF. Based on the CDR3 plus reference TRBV7-2 and TRBJ1-4, the full variable domain is GAGVSQSPSNKVTEKGKDVELRCDPISGHTALYWYRQSLGQGLEFLIYFQGNSAPDKSGLPSDRFSAERTGGSVSTLTIQRTQQEDSAVYLCASSLGQGAPGNEKLFFGSGTQLSVL.

The rearrangement uses TRBV4-3 and TRBJ2-1; D gene unclear. Germline V gives CDR1 LGHNA, CDR2 YSLEER. The CDR3 runs to 14 residues. The V end lost 0 bases, the J end lost 4 bases, and 7 bases lay between the germline ends. The CDR3 coding sequence is TGCGCCAGCAGCCAAGATACCGGTTACAATGAGCAGTTCTTC. The encoded protein is CASSQDTGYNEQFF.

The rearrangement uses TRBV6-1 and TRBJ2-1; 10 nucleotides agree with TRBD2. Germline V gene lookup returns CDR1 MNHNS and CDR2 SASEGT. The CDR3 runs 17 residues. The V and J ends lost 4 bases and 0 bases, in that order; junction bases with no gene match: 6. As DNA, the CDR3 is TGTGCCAGCAGTGCCAGTAGCGGGGGGAACTCCTACAATGAGCAGTTCTTC. Protein: CASSASSGGNSYNEQFF.

V gene TRBV5-4 combines with J gene TRBJ1-6; D not certain. V was trimmed by 0 bases and J by 0 bases, leaving 7 bases between them. Germline assignment: CDR1 SGHNT and CDR2 YYREEE (reference sequence). The CDR3 contains 16 residues. CDR3 in amino acids: CASSLGPGSYNSPLHF. In nucleotides, the CDR3 is TGTGCCAGCAGCTTGGGTCCAGGCTCCTATAATTCACCCCTCCACTTT.

Only a few counts were recorded for this clone. V and J are TRBV6-1 and TRBJ2-2; D remains unclear. V was cut by 0 bases and J by 2 bases, with 13 bases left in between. Germline CDR1 reads MNHNS; CDR2 reads SASEGT. The CDR3 loop spans 17 amino acids. The CDR3 region has the DNA TGTGCCAGCAGTGAAGCGTGGTCGACTCGAAACACCGGGGAGCTGTTTTTT. It yields the protein CASSEAWSTRNTGELFF.

The rearrangement links TRBV28 to TRBJ1-6; perhaps TRBD1 as D (6 bases). Trimming removed 2 bases from V and 8 bases from J, with 13 bases in between. CDR1 MDHEN and CDR2 SYDVKM come from the germline V gene. CDR3 length: 15 amino acids. The CDR3 protein is CASSLIKQGYSPLHF. In nucleotides, the CDR3 is TGTGCCAGCAGTTTAATAAAACAGGGCTATTCACCCCTCCACTTT.

V usage is TRBV7-3 and J usage is TRBJ2-1, with TRBD2 as a possible D gene (6 bases). The CDR3 contains 13 residues. V lost 6 bases and J lost 2, with 8 bases in between. Germline-derived CDR1 and CDR2 are SGHTA and FQGTGA. The CDR3 DNA follows: TGTGCCAGCAGGGGAGGAACCTACAATGAGCAGTTCTTC. This sequence encodes CASRGGTYNEQFF.

The sample holds one count of this clone. The chain is built from TRBV7-2 and TRBJ1-5; 7 bases agree with TRBD1. This CDR3 region has 14 residues. Germline CDR1 is SGHTA and CDR2 is FQGNSA. V lost 4 bases to trimming and J lost 7 bases; unmatched junction nucleotides: 7. Here the CDR3 DNA reads TGTGCCAGCAGCTCTAGAGGGGGCGGACAGCCCCAGCATTTT. Translation: CASSSRGGGQPQHF. The variable domain in full, completed from reference TRBV7-2 and TRBJ1-5, reads GAGVSQSPSNKVTEKGKDVELRCDPISGHTALYWYRQSLGQGLEFLIYFQGNSAPDKSGLPSDRFSAERTGGSVSTLTIQRTQQEDSAVYLCASSSRGGGQPQHFGDGTRLSIL.

This clone was seen a single time. V gene TRBV27 combines with J gene TRBJ1-4; D perhaps matches TRBD1 (5 bases). The CDR3 has 15 amino acids. CDR1 MNHEY and CDR2 SMNVEV come from the germline V gene (reference sequence). The V end lost 3 bases, the J end lost 2 bases, and 10 bases lay between the germline ends. The CDR3 DNA reads as TGTGCCAGCAGTTTCTACAGGAGCACTAATGAAAAACTGTTTTTT. Protein product: CASSFYRSTNEKLFF.

The chain links TRBV6-2 or TRBV6-3 to TRBJ2-2; 7 bases are shared with TRBD2. V was pared by 0 bases and J by 7 bases, with 14 bases of the junction left unmatched. CDR3 length equals 18 residues. Germline values: CDR1 MNHEY, CDR2 SVGEGT. CDR3 bases: TGTGCCAGCAGTTACTCGGGTGGAGCGGGGACGGGGAGCGGGGAGCTGTTTTTT. Translated, it gives CASSYSGGAGTGSGELFF.

The chain carries TRBV6-5 and TRBJ1-5; 8 bases are shared with TRBD1. The CDR3 totals 14 residues. Germline CDR1 is MNHEY and CDR2 is SVGAGI. The V segment lost 5 bases and the J segment 3 bases; nucleotides outside the gene matches: 3. The CDR3 coding sequence is TGTGCCAGCAGTAGGGACAGGAACAATCAGCCCCAGCATTTT. Protein: CASSRDRNNQPQHF.

V is TRBV10-3 and J is TRBJ2-3; no clear D gene. Germline loops: CDR1 ENHRY, CDR2 SYGVKD. The CDR3 contains 14 residues. The V and J ends lost 2 bases and 0 bases respectively, with 6 bases between them. The CDR3 nucleotides read TGTGCCATCAGTGAGGATACAAGCACAGATACGCAGTATTTT. Protein product: CAISEDTSTDTQYF.

The chain uses TRBV7-3 and TRBJ1-6, with TRBD1 matching over 10 bases. The trim removed 2 bases at V and 9 bases at J, leaving 1 base unmatched. The V gene's germline CDR1 is SGHTA and CDR2 FQGTGA. This CDR3 region has 14 residues. The CDR3 coding sequence is TGTGCCAGCAGCTTAGGGACAGGGGTTTCACCCCTCCACTTT. Residues: CASSLGTGVSPLHF.

This clone has just one count. The V and J genes are TRBV6-5 and TRBJ2-1; 10 nucleotides agree with TRBD2. Unmatched junction bases numbered 8, after V lost 5 bases and J lost 7 bases. The germline gives CDR1 MNHEY, CDR2 SVGAGI. This CDR3 is 15 amino acids long. The CDR3 here is CASSQGVAGGNEQFF. CDR3 DNA: TGTGCCAGCAGTCAGGGGGTAGCGGGAGGAAATGAGCAGTTCTTC.